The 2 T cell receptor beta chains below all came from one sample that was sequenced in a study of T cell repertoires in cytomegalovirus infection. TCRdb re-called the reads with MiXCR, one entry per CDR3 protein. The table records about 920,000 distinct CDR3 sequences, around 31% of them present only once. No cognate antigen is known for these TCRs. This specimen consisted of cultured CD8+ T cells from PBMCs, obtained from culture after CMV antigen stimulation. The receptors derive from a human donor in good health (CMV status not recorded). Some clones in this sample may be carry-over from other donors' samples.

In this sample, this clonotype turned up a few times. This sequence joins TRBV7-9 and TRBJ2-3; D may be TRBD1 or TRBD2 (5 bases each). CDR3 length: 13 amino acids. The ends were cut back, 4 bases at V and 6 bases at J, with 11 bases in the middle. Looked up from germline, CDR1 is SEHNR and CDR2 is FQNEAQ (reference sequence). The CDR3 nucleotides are TGTGCCAGCAGCTCCGCATGGGGGGATACGCAGTATTTT. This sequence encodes CASSSAWGDTQYF. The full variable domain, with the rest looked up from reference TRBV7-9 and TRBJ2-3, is DTGVSQNPRHKITKRGQNVTFRCDPISEHNRLYWYRQTLGQGPEFLTYFQNEAQLEKSRLLSDRFSAERPKGSFSTLEIQRTEQGDSAMYLCASSSAWGDTQYFGPGTRLTVL.

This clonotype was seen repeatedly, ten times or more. CDR3 bases: TGTGCCAGCAGCAACCGGGCCCCACTTGTCTACGAGCAGTACTTC. This codes for CASSNRAPLVYEQYF. The chain joins TRBV7-9 to TRBJ2-7, with unresolved D. CDR1 SEHNR and CDR2 FQNEAQ come from the germline V gene (reference sequence). The CDR3 totals 15 residues. V lost 5 bases, J lost 3 bases, and 17 bases lay in between.